Following are 17 T cell receptor beta chains from one sample sequenced in a study of T cell repertoires in aging, cancer and after chemotherapy. Amplification of TCR beta used genomic DNA extracted from peripheral blood. TRB rearrangements spanning V, D and J were amplified using mixed TRB-A/B primers. TCRdb reprocessed the multiplex PCR reads with MiXCR, giving one entry per CDR3 protein. The table includes about 2,200 distinct CDR3 sequences, 35% to 40% detected once. Sample: blood. The origin of the receptors is a human donor with a solid tumor.

V gene TRBV7-2 combines with J gene TRBJ2-3, with D tentatively TRBD2 (6 bases). Germline lookup yields CDR1 SGHTA and CDR2 FQGNSA. The CDR3 runs to 15 residues. V gave up 5 bases and J gave up 0 bases, with 12 bases separating them. The CDR3 bases are TGTGCCAGCAGCCCGGACTACCTTAGCACAGATACGCAGTATTTT. This translates into CASSPDYLSTDTQYF.

This clonotype was counted between two and nine times. V is TRBV6-4 and J is TRBJ2-6, with D unclear. The CDR3 covers 15 residues. Trimming pared 3 bases from V and 0 bases from J, leaving 6 bases between. Looked up from germline, CDR1 is MRHNA and CDR2 is SNTAGT. CDR3 coding DNA: TGTGCCAGCAGTGAATCCCCCTCTGGGGCCAACGTCCTGACTTTC. As protein: CASSESPSGANVLTF.

This chain uses TRBV14 with TRBJ2-1; 7 bases fit TRBD2. With 4 bases clipped from V and 6 bases from J, the junction kept 15 bases outside the gene matches. Germline loops: CDR1 SGHDN, CDR2 FVKESK. The CDR3 loop spans 17 amino acids. In DNA form, the CDR3 reads TGTGCCAGCAGCCCCCATGGTAGCGGGCGGGCGGGCAATGAGCAGTTCTTC. It specifies CASSPHGSGRAGNEQFF.

This clonotype was counted between two and nine times. V gene TRBV30 combines with J gene TRBJ2-3; D is unresolved. Germline V gene sequence: CDR1 GTSNPN, CDR2 SVGIG (reference sequence). The CDR3 runs 11 residues. V shed 8 bases and J shed 2 bases, with 8 bases lying between them. The CDR3 region has the DNA TGTGCCACCACGTACACAGATACGCAGTATTTT. Its translation: CATTYTDTQYF.

This clonotype is a singleton in its sample. The chain employs TRBV18 and TRBJ1-5; D gene uncertain. The length of the CDR3 is 16 residues. The V gene lost 6 bases and the J gene lost 0 bases, with 15 bases spanning the gap. Germline CDR1 KGHSH, CDR2 LQKENI. CDR3 DNA sequence: TGTGCCAGCTCGAGGGCCACGACGGATAGCAATCAGCCCCAGCATTTT. Translating gives CASSRATTDSNQPQHF.

The chain uses TRBV6-6 and TRBJ2-7; 7 bases align to TRBD1. The tail of the sequence fits TRBJ1-2 better, so the J call may be wrong. There are 15 residues in the CDR3. Germline CDR1 and CDR2: MNHNY and SVGAGI (reference sequence). The CDR3 protein is CASSPRDSLLYGYTF. CDR3 bases: TGTGCCAGCTCACCCCGGGACAGTCTCCTCTATGGCTACACCTTC.

CDR3 bases: TGTGCCACCAGCAACGAGGGGAGTTATGGCTACACCTTC. It specifies CATSNEGSYGYTF. The gene calls are TRBV24-1 and TRBJ1-2; possible D gene TRBD1, 5 bases. V lost 7 bases, J lost 5 bases, and 13 bases lay in between. The CDR3 contains 13 residues. Germline CDR1 is KGHDR and CDR2 is SFDVKD.

This chain connects TRBV19 to TRBJ2-6; a possible D gene is TRBD2 (5 bases). Trimming stripped 4 bases from V and 0 bases from J, with 13 bases between. The CDR3 has 17 residues. Germline CDR1 and CDR2: LNHDA and SQIVND (reference sequence). DNA for the CDR3: TGTGCCAGTAGTAACGTAGGGAGTCTCTCTGGGGCCAACGTCCTGACTTTC. Translating it yields CASSNVGSLSGANVLTF.

The genes are TRBV12-3 or TRBV12-4 and TRBJ2-5; a weak D match, TRBD2 (5 bases). CDR3 length: 16 residues. Deletions cut 0 bases from V and 5 bases from J, with 16 bases between. The CDR3 region is CASSLALTSSGETQYF. CDR3 bases: TGTGCCAGCAGTTTAGCGCTTACTAGTTCGGGTGAGACCCAGTACTTC.

The J gene is TRBJ2-1, the V gene TRBV14; unclear D gene. From germline, CDR1 is SGHDN and CDR2 FVKESK. CDR3 size: 14 residues. Deletions cut 3 bases from V and 3 bases from J, with 9 bases between. CDR3 nucleotide sequence: TGTGCCAGCAGCCATGCTGGGTACTACAATGAGCAGTTCTTC. Translating gives CASSHAGYYNEQFF.

This chain links TRBV5-1 with TRBJ2-5; TRBD2 aligns across 9 bases. Germline CDR1 reads SGHRS; CDR2 reads YFSETQ. This CDR3 contains 15 residues. J lost 3 bases, V lost 0 bases, and 3 bases had no gene match. The CDR3 reads CASSLAGTSKETQYF. CDR3 nucleotide sequence: TGCGCCAGCAGCTTGGCGGGGACTAGCAAAGAGACCCAGTACTTC.

The rearrangement links TRBV20-1 to TRBJ2-1, with TRBD2 matching 10 bases. This CDR3 is 17 amino acids long. The germline V gene has CDR1 DFQATT and CDR2 SNEGSKA (reference sequence). V gave up 1 base and J gave up 2 bases; unmatched junction bases: 8. For the CDR3, the DNA is TGCAGTGCTAGAGGCATCGGGACTAGCGTGGCCTACAATGAGCAGTTCTTC. This encodes CSARGIGTSVAYNEQFF.

This chain uses TRBV7-6 with TRBJ2-7, with D perhaps TRBD2 (5 bases). Germline assignment: CDR1 SGHVS and CDR2 FNYEAQ. CDR3 length: 15 amino acids. The germline V and J ends were trimmed by 6 bases and 7 bases, with 22 bases remaining between them. CDR3 amino acids: CASSLTNNPYNEQYF. CDR3 DNA: TGTGCCAGCAGTTTGACTAATAATCCCTACAATGAGCAGTACTTC.

The V call is TRBV6-2 or TRBV6-3, the J call TRBJ2-1, with D perhaps matching TRBD2 (6 bases). The V gene lost 2 bases and the J gene lost 5 bases, with 19 bases spanning the gap. Germline CDR1 and CDR2: MNHEY and SVGEGT. This CDR3 spans 17 amino acids. The CDR3 DNA is TGTGCCAGCAGTTACCCCCGGCGGGATTTTGAGGACAATGAGCAGTTCTTC. Residues: CASSYPRRDFEDNEQFF.

This clonotype was observed a few times. The J gene is TRBJ2-1, the V gene TRBV12-3 or TRBV12-4; maybe TRBD1 (6 bases). Between the trimmed V and J ends, which lost 6 bases and 7 bases, there was a span of 16 bases. CDR3 length: 14 residues. The CDR3 is CASSGQAGDNEQFF. Written as DNA, the CDR3 is TGTGCCAGCAGCGGCCAGGCAGGGGATAATGAGCAGTTCTTC.

This clonotype was recorded a few times. The rearrangement uses TRBV24-1 and TRBJ2-6; D is unclear. This CDR3 has 16 amino acids. The germline CDR1 and CDR2 sequences are KGHDR and SFDVKD. The V end was cut by 3 bases, the J end by 0 bases, with 8 bases between. In DNA form, the CDR3 reads TGTGCCACCAGTGATGATAGCAACTCTGGGGCCAACGTCCTGACTTTC. Its protein product is CATSDDSNSGANVLTF.

This clonotype was seen once. The chain is built from TRBV23-1 and TRBJ2-7; the D gene is possibly TRBD1 (5 bases). TRBV23-1 is an open reading frame, and its role is uncertain. The ends were cut back, 4 bases at V and 6 bases at J, with 13 bases in the middle. CDR3 length: 13 residues. The CDR3 is CASSLQGSREQYF. The DNA for the CDR3 is TGCGCCAGCAGTCTGCAGGGCTCTCGCGAGCAGTACTTC.